Listed below are T cell receptor beta chains from one sample, sequenced in a study of PD-1 blockade in classical Hodgkin lymphoma. Sequenced by immunoSEQ multiplex PCR; TCRdb stores in-frame clones only, minus some. The sample consists of about 58,000 clones, approximately 90% of them appearing once. The sequencing used peripheral blood mononuclear cells (PBMCs), collected before the second cycle of nivolumab. Receptors were obtained from a human donor with classical Hodgkin lymphoma. The CDR3 runs from the conserved cysteine through the conserved F or W. The D gene is left open where the match is weak. Clone size is shown for a subset of rows, as once, few, many or a class of expanded clone.

size	D	V	J	DNA	CDR3
NA	NA	TRBV6-6	TRBJ1-1	TGTGCCAGCAGCGACCCAGGGGAGACTGAAGCTTTCTTT	CASSDPGETEAFF
NA	NA	TRBV5-4	TRBJ2-6	TGTGCCAGCAGCCACTGGGGCGCGGGTAGGGACTCTGGGGCCAACGTCCTGACTTTC	CASSHWGAGRDSGANVLTF
NA	TRBD2	TRBV7-8	TRBJ2-1	TGTGCCAGCAGCCTCTCCAGCGGGAGCTCCTACAATGAGCAGTTCTTC	CASSLSSGSSYNEQFF
NA	NA	TRBV7-3	TRBJ1-5	TGTGCCAGCAGCTTAACCCCCAGGGGAGGTAGTCAGCCCCAGCATTTT	CASSLTPRGGSQPQHF
NA	NA	TRBV29-1	TRBJ1-5	TGCAGCGACACGACCGACCAGCCCCAGCATTTT	CSDTTDQPQHF
NA	NA	TRBV6-4	TRBJ2-1	TGTGCCAGCAGTGACTCGAACAGAAGCTCCTACAATGAGCAGTTCTTC	CASSDSNRSSYNEQFF
NA	NA	TRBV27	TRBJ1-6	TGTGCCAGCAGCCTTGGCACAGGAGCCTATAATTCACCCCTCCACTTT	CASSLGTGAYNSPLHF
few	NA	TRBV4-1	TRBJ2-7	TGCGCCAGCAGCCAAGAACAGCCGACCAACGAGCAGTACTTC	CASSQEQPTNEQYF
NA	NA	TRBV27	TRBJ2-2	TGTGCCAGCAGTTTGGCGGGAAACACCGGGGAGCTGTTTTTT	CASSLAGNTGELFF
NA	NA	TRBV7-6	TRBJ2-3	TGTGCCAGCAGCCTAGGGGTGGGAGAAGGGGATACGCAGTATTTT	CASSLGVGEGDTQYF
NA	NA	TRBV20-1	TRBJ2-7	TGCGGCATACATCAGTCCTACGAGCAGTACTTC	CGIHQSYEQYF
NA	NA	TRBV21-1	TRBJ1-1	TGTGCCAGCAGGGGGAATTGGTCGCCGGCTTTCTTT	CASRGNWSPAFF
NA	NA	TRBV5-8	TRBJ2-3	TGTGCCAGCAGCCGGTCAGGTACGCAGTATTTT	CASSRSGTQYF
NA	NA	TRBV7-9	TRBJ2-7	TGTGCCAGCAGCGGGACGGACAGTTACGAGCAGTACTTC	CASSGTDSYEQYF
NA	NA	TRBV5-1	TRBJ2-7	TGCGCCAGCAGCCTGAAGTACAACTACGAGCAGTACTTC	CASSLKYNYEQYF
NA	NA	TRBV5-8	TRBJ2-5	TGTGCCAGCAGCTTCTCCGGGGGGCGCGGGGAGACCCAGTACTTC	CASSFSGGRGETQYF
NA	NA	TRBV6-5	TRBJ2-3	TGTGCCAGCAGTTACGGTCCCGGTGAAGATACGCAGTATTTT	CASSYGPGEDTQYF